The clone carrying this T cell receptor beta chain occurred many times. These data originate in a study of neurological immune-mediated disorders. V lost 0 bases and J lost 5; bases outside the gene matches: 6. Germline V gene data show CDR1 as SGHVS and CDR2 as FQNEAQ. CDR3 length equals 15 residues. MiXCR, run by TCRdb on the 5' RACE reads, gives a single entry per CDR3 protein. The sample lists tens of thousands of distinct CDR3 sequences, 6% to 8.5% occurring once. This sequence joins TRBV7-8 and TRBJ2-5; 7 positions match TRBD2. Sequenced sample: PBMCs. This TCR derives from a middle-aged woman in good health. CDR3 DNA sequence: TGTGCCAGCAGCTTAGCAGGGAGGGTTCTGGAGACCCAGTACTTC. Its protein is CASSLAGRVLETQYF.